The present T cell receptor beta chain was sequenced within a study of T cell changes during pregnancy in multiple sclerosis. The CDR3 is 14 amino acids. CDR1 is ENHRY, CDR2 SYGVKD, per germline. Trimming left V 2 bases short and J 3 bases short, with 11 bases between. Produced via immunoSEQ multiplex PCR; TCRdb's table is partial and in-frame only. The table shows some 89,000 clones, with 94% occurring only once. V gene TRBV10-3 combines with J gene TRBJ2-7; tentative D call: TRBD2 (6 bases). This receptor was identified in a female donor with multiple sclerosis, enrolled in a pregnancy study. Sequencing used peripheral blood, obtained in the third trimester of pregnancy. The CDR3, as DNA: TGTGCCATCAGTGAGACCGCGGGGCTCTACGAGCAGTACTTC. Protein sequence: CAISETAGLYEQYF.